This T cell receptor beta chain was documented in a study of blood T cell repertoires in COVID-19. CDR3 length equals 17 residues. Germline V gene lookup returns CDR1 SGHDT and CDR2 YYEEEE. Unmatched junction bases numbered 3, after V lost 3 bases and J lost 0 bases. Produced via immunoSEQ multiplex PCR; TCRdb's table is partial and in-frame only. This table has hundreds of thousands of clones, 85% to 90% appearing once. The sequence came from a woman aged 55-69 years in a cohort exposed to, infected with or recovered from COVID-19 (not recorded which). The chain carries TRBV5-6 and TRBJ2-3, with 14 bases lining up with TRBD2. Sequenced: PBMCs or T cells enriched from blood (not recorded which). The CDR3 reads CASSWTSGRLSTDTQYF. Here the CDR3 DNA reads TGTGCCAGCAGCTGGACTAGCGGGAGGTTAAGCACAGATACGCAGTATTTT.